These T cell receptor beta chains were read from a single sample in a study of shared clonotypes between healthy human individuals. This table comes from immunoSEQ multiplex PCR, and its TCRdb copy is limited to in-frame clones, with some not included. The repertoire consists of around 2,000,000 clones, with approximately 94% occurring once and the leading ten covering 0.9% to 1.5%. Sequencing was carried out using naive CD8+ T cells sorted from blood. Every receptor here comes from a man between 18 and 35 years old in good health. The CDR3 runs from the conserved cysteine through the conserved F or W. The D gene is left open where the match is weak. The size of a clone is reported for some rows only, either as once, few or many, or as a class for expanded clones.

>TRBJ1-2|NA|TRBV19|NA
CASTGDDYGYTF
>TRBJ2-7|NA|TRBV30|NA
CGTTLGSYEQYF
>TRBJ1-5|NA|TRBV9|NA
CASSPTGDGPFSDAKDQPQHF
>TRBJ2-5|NA|TRBV29-1|NA
CSSSIDRETQYF
>TRBJ2-2|NA|TRBV7-9|NA
CASSPPGIASNTGELFF
>TRBJ1-2|NA|TRBV5-6|NA
CASSDQGYGYTF
>TRBJ2-7|NA|TRBV11-2|NA
CASSPGGDEQYF
>TRBJ1-1|once|TRBV7-9|TRBD1
CASSLQGGTEAFF
>TRBJ2-1|NA|TRBV9|TRBD1
CASSGRDRGFSEQFF
>TRBJ1-1|NA|TRBV7-6|TRBD1
CASSTGVATEAFF
>TRBJ2-7|NA|TRBV6-1|TRBD1
CASSATRTGLGEQYF
>TRBJ1-1|NA|TRBV6-1|NA
CASRRRGTEAFF
>TRBJ2-7|NA|TRBV11-2|TRBD2
CASSLDLLAGVEQYF
>TRBJ2-5|once|TRBV4-3|NA
CASSQVGNGAETQYF
>TRBJ2-2|NA|TRBV7-9|NA
CASSWESGELFF
>TRBJ2-5|NA|TRBV7-2|NA
CASSFDAEETQYF
>TRBJ2-3|NA|TRBV29-1|NA
CSVTLSTDTQYF
>TRBJ2-7|once|TRBV27|NA
CASSLLYGGGGDEQYF
>TRBJ1-4|NA|TRBV7-8|NA
CASRPPDSYEKLFF
>TRBJ2-7|NA|TRBV11-2|NA
CASSLREQYF
>TRBJ2-2|NA|TRBV4-1|NA
CASSLNGGSSLGELFF
>TRBJ2-1|once|TRBV6-6|TRBD2
CASSYGGGKAYNEQFF
>TRBJ1-2|NA|TRBV7-2|NA
CASSLYFSTFGGYGYTF
>TRBJ2-2|NA|TRBV5-8|NA
CASSLVGRVNTGELFF
>TRBJ2-2|NA|TRBV4-1|NA
CASSQVVNTGELFF
>TRBJ1-6|NA|TRBV4-1|NA
CASSQDRGYNSPLHF
>TRBJ1-5|NA|TRBV4-1|NA
CASSPDSSNQPQHF
>TRBJ2-1|NA|TRBV28|NA
CASSPHGQLDNEQFF
>TRBJ2-5|NA|TRBV28|NA
CASSTGTEIGETQYF
>TRBJ2-7|once|TRBV19|NA
CASSIAPGSYEQYF
>TRBJ2-7|NA|TRBV27|TRBD1
CASSPEPDREIYEQYF
>TRBJ2-2|once|TRBV7-6|TRBD2
CASSSSVGGRNTGELFF
>TRBJ1-5|NA|TRBV5-6|TRBD1
CASRPGTDSNQPQHF
>TRBJ2-1|NA|TRBV7-9|NA
CASSRPEAPGENEQFF
>TRBJ2-1|NA|TRBV9|NA
CASSEAGSVDEQFF
>TRBJ2-2|NA|TRBV2|NA
CASWETTGELFF
>TRBJ2-7|NA|TRBV30|NA
CAWSLAYEQYF
>TRBJ1-1|NA|TRBV7-6|NA
CARRAQNTEAFF
>TRBJ2-5|NA|TRBV27|TRBD2
CASSFYAGEGETQYF
>TRBJ2-7|NA|TRBV11-2|TRBD2
CASSYGGFSYEQYF
>TRBJ2-7|NA|TRBV6-1|NA
CASRTQGLEPEQYF
>TRBJ2-3|NA|TRBV25-1|NA
CASSIADTQYF
>TRBJ1-2|NA|TRBV4-2|TRBD1
CASRIQGAPYGYTF
>TRBJ2-4|NA|TRBV28|NA
CASTLLASDRGNIQYF
>TRBJ2-7|NA|TRBV10-2|TRBD1
CASISGTGGEEQYF
>TRBJ2-7|NA|TRBV10-2|TRBD2
CATMVEASGRAYEQYF
>TRBJ2-7|NA|TRBV7-9|TRBD1
CASSFSGTGGPRGPYEQYF
>TRBJ2-7|NA|TRBV19|NA
CASSLGDEQYF
>TRBJ2-2|NA|TRBV7-7|NA
CASSFGGEGTGELFF
>TRBJ1-6|NA|TRBV4-3|NA
CASSQGLGAEDSPLHF
>TRBJ1-1|NA|TRBV7-2|NA
CASSADSFSDTEAFF
>TRBJ2-7|NA|TRBV5-4|TRBD2
CASSPGLAGVTPYEQYF
>TRBJ2-1|NA|TRBV4-3|TRBD2
CASSQDFPGLAGYNEQFF
>TRBJ2-7|NA|TRBV27|TRBD1
CASREQGATYEQYF
>TRBJ2-2|NA|TRBV7-2|TRBD2
CASSLGVRGATGELFF
>TRBJ2-5|once|TRBV5-6|NA
CASSLITEETQYF
>TRBJ1-2|NA|TRBV7-9|TRBD1
CASFSLGTGEDYGYTF
>TRBJ1-1|NA|TRBV28|TRBD1
CASSLRSRTGATEAFF
>TRBJ1-1|NA|TRBV15|NA
CATSQPGTGTEAFF